A single sample gave rise to the 30 T cell receptor beta chains below, sequenced in a study of Tregs in tolerant kidney transplant recipients. Only in-frame clones appear in the TCRdb table, and some are missing; sequencing was by immunoSEQ multiplex PCR. The sample has about 46,000 clones, about 90% seen once; the top ten hold 0.7%. The source material was Tregs from blood. The receptors come from a human donor in good health.

This chain joins TRBV6-1 and TRBJ1-4; 7 nucleotides match TRBD1. The CDR3 runs to 13 residues. Germline V gene lookup returns CDR1 MNHNS and CDR2 SASEGT. The CDR3 bases are TGTGCTATAGGGGCAAGTGGGCTTGGGACAGCTTTTTTT. It is translated as CAIGASGLGTAFF.

The chain employs TRBV6-1 and TRBJ1-2, with 9 bases fitting TRBD1. V shed 3 bases, J shed 3 bases, and the junction held 11 bases outside the gene matches. The CDR3 totals 17 residues. Germline values: CDR1 MNHNS, CDR2 SASEGT. CDR3 loop: CASSDVYDRGFDYGYTF. CDR3 nucleotide sequence: TGTGCCAGCAGTGATGTGTACGACAGGGGGTTCGACTATGGCTACACCTTC.

The CDR3 DNA reads as TGCGCCAGCAGCCAAGAAGGGGGGACAGTGCAGTACTTC. Its protein is CASSQEGGTVQYF. This chain joins TRBV4-1 and TRBJ2-5; perhaps TRBD1 as D (7 bases). The CDR3 runs 13 residues. Germline CDR1 MGHRA, CDR2 YSYEKL. Trimming pared 0 bases from V and 11 bases from J, leaving 13 bases between.

This clone was observed once. The V and J genes are TRBV30 and TRBJ1-4; 8 positions match TRBD1. This CDR3 comprises 15 residues. Trimming took 8 bases from V and 13 from J; bases not matched to a gene: 21. Germline values: CDR1 GTSNPN, CDR2 SVGIG (reference sequence). CDR3 bases: TGTGCCCAAAAGACAGGGGCAAGGGGGATGAAGCGACTGTTTTTT. Protein sequence: CAQKTGARGMKRLFF. The full variable domain, with the rest looked up from reference TRBV30 and TRBJ1-4, is SQTIHQWPATLVQPVGSPLSLECTVEGTSNPNLYWYRQAAGRGLQLLFYSVGIGQISSEVPQNLSASRPQDRQFILSSKKLLLSDSGFYLCAQKTGARGMKRLFFGSGTQLSVL.

This chain uses TRBV4-1 with TRBJ2-1, with D possibly matching TRBD2 (6 bases). The V end was cut by 3 bases, the J end by 4 bases, with 19 bases between. CDR1 is MGHRA, CDR2 YSYEKL, per germline. The CDR3 totals 17 residues. CDR3 sequence: CASSQESIGTRYNEQFF. In DNA form, the CDR3 reads TGCGCCAGCAGCCAGGAGTCCATCGGGACTCGATACAATGAGCAGTTCTTC.

The chain uses TRBV5-1 and TRBJ1-2, with D perhaps TRBD1 (5 bases). CDR1 and CDR2 from the germline V gene are SGHRS and YFSETQ. This CDR3 has 19 residues. Deletions cut 4 bases from V and 1 base from J, with 26 bases between. CDR3 bases: TGCGCCAGCAGCCATAATGGGGGTCCCCGGCTCGGCCTTAACTATGGCTACACCTTC. Translation: CASSHNGGPRLGLNYGYTF.

This chain uses TRBV5-4 with TRBJ2-3; 7 bases map to TRBD1. Germline-derived CDR1 and CDR2 are SGHNT and YYREEE (reference sequence). V lost 3 bases and J lost 5; bases outside the gene matches: 6. The CDR3 runs 14 residues. The CDR3 DNA reads TGTGCCAGCAGCTCGACAGGGTTGCGAGATACGCAGTATTTT. Translated, it gives CASSSTGLRDTQYF.

This sequence joins TRBV11-3 and TRBJ2-3; D possibly corresponds to TRBD1 (7 bases). CDR3 length equals 18 residues. Trimming removed 5 bases from V and 5 bases from J, with 26 bases in between. The germline CDR1 and CDR2 sequences are SGHNT and YENEEA. CDR3 coding DNA: TGTGCCAGCAGCAGTGGAGGGACAGATTTCCGAACCGTAGATACGCAGTATTTT. This encodes CASSSGGTDFRTVDTQYF.

The gene calls are TRBV5-1 and TRBJ2-3, with 9 bases fitting TRBD2. The CDR3 covers 15 residues. Trimming took 1 base from V and 3 from J; bases not matched to a gene: 3. Germline-derived CDR1 and CDR2 are SGHRS and YFSETQ. In DNA form, the CDR3 reads TGCGCCAGCAGCTTGTTAGCGGGGGTTACAGATACGCAGTATTTT. Protein: CASSLLAGVTDTQYF.

The chain employs TRBV19 and TRBJ1-2; D is undetermined. Germline CDR1 LNHDA, CDR2 SQIVND (reference sequence). This CDR3 is 15 amino acids long. With 5 bases removed from V and 8 bases from J, the gap between germline ends came to 21 bases. The CDR3 spells CASSRTPGAHGGYTF. CDR3 DNA: TGTGCCAGTAGTCGCACACCCGGAGCTCATGGGGGCTACACCTTC.

The gene calls are TRBV7-3 and TRBJ2-2, with 10 bases that match TRBD2. The V segment lost 5 bases and the J segment 1 base; nucleotides outside the gene matches: 4. Per germline, CDR1 SGHTA and CDR2 FQGTGA. This CDR3 is 16 amino acids long. CDR3 in amino acids: CASSLGLAVNTGELFF. The CDR3 DNA is TGTGCCAGCAGCCTTGGACTAGCGGTGAACACCGGGGAGCTGTTTTTT.

In nucleotides, the CDR3 is TGTGCCTGGAGTACTAATCGGGGGGTTCAAGAGACCCAGTACTTC. As protein: CAWSTNRGVQETQYF. The rearrangement joins TRBV30 to TRBJ2-5, with TRBD2 identical over 7 bases. Germline-derived CDR1 and CDR2 are GTSNPN and SVGIG (reference sequence). V shed 2 bases and J 2 bases; nucleotides not matched to a gene: 8. The CDR3 runs to 15 residues.

This clone came up once. The CDR3 reads CASSLFWESTDTQYF. CDR3 sequence (DNA): TGTGCCAGCAGCTTATTTTGGGAGAGCACAGATACGCAGTATTTT. The V call is TRBV7-9, the J call TRBJ2-3, with a possible D match to TRBD2 (5 bases). This CDR3 has 15 amino acids. Germline V gene lookup returns CDR1 SEHNR and CDR2 FQNEAQ (reference sequence). Trimming took 2 bases from V and 0 from J, leaving 9 bases between them.

The chain joins TRBV15 to TRBJ1-5; D is unresolved. The V and J ends lost 1 base and 3 bases respectively, with 10 bases between them. The CDR3 is made up of 15 amino acids. Per the germline V gene, CDR1 is LNHNV and CDR2 is YYDKDF (reference sequence). DNA for the CDR3: TGTGCCACCAGCAGAGGCGGCAGCTTCAATCAGCCCCAGCATTTT. It encodes CATSRGGSFNQPQHF.

This clone was detected only a few times. J is TRBJ2-7 and V is TRBV2; 7 bases align to TRBD2. Germline CDR1 reads SNHLY; CDR2 reads FYNNEI. The CDR3 is made up of 13 amino acids. V was clipped by 5 bases and J by 5 bases; unmatched bases: 6. The CDR3 DNA reads TGTGCCAGCAGTCAGCGGGATATCAACGAGCAGTACTTC. The encoded protein is CASSQRDINEQYF.

The chain links TRBV25-1 to TRBJ1-2; D not resolved. The V and J ends lost 2 bases and 4 bases respectively, with 8 bases between them. There are 13 residues in the CDR3. CDR1 is MGHDK and CDR2 is SYGVNS in the germline V gene. CDR3 coding DNA: TGTGCCAGCAGTGAAGAGTTTTCCTATGGCTACACCTTC. Translation: CASSEEFSYGYTF.

This chain joins TRBV7-8 and TRBJ1-5; D uncertain. The germline V and J ends were trimmed by 0 bases and 6 bases, with 12 bases remaining between them. Per germline, CDR1 SGHVS and CDR2 FQNEAQ. This CDR3 region has 15 residues. Here the CDR3 DNA reads TGTGCCAGCAGCTTAGCGCGGGCAGCCGGTCAGCCCCAGCATTTT. This sequence encodes CASSLARAAGQPQHF. Drawing the rest from reference TRBV7-8 and TRBJ1-5, the complete variable domain is GAGVSQSPRYKVAKRGQDVALRCDPISGHVSLFWYQQALGQGPEFLTYFQNEAQLDKSGLPSDRFFAERPEGSVSTLKIQRTQQEDSAVYLCASSLARAAGQPQHFGDGTRLSIL.

Concerning this clone: This CDR3 is also generated by other DNA sequences in the sample. CDR3 sequence (DNA): TGTGCCTGGAGTGTGCTGGGAAGGCCAGATCAGCCCCAGCATTTT. Amino acid sequence: CAWSVLGRPDQPQHF. The V call is TRBV30, the J call TRBJ1-5; D unclear. The germline CDR1 and CDR2 sequences are GTSNPN and SVGIG (reference sequence). The CDR3 length is 15 residues. Trimming took off 0 bases at V and 5 bases at J, with 14 bases between the two ends.

Comment on this clone: Other nucleotide sequences from this sample produce the same CDR3. This chain joins TRBV18 and TRBJ2-7; D gene unclear. Trimming removed 1 base from V and 2 bases from J, with 3 bases in between. This CDR3 is 12 amino acids long. Germline CDR1 and CDR2: KGHSH and LQKENI. The CDR3 loop is CASSPQTYEQYF. The CDR3 region has the DNA TGTGCCAGCTCACCACAGACCTACGAGCAGTACTTC. The complete variable domain, with remaining parts taken from reference TRBV18 and TRBJ2-7, reads NAGVMQNPRHLVRRRGQEARLRCSPMKGHSHVYWYRQLPEEGLKFMVYLQKENIIDESGMPKERFSAEFPKEGPSILRIQQVVRGDSAAYFCASSPQTYEQYFGPGTRLTVT.

This clone was detected only once. The chain has TRBV5-1 and TRBJ2-6; TRBD1 matches at 10 bases. V lost 7 bases and J lost 2; bases outside the gene matches: 6. Germline V CDR1 and CDR2: SGHRS, YFSETQ. The CDR3 totals 16 residues. CDR3 in DNA: TGCGCCAGCGTGACAGGGGGCAACACTGGGGCCAACGTCCTGACTTTC. It translates to CASVTGGNTGANVLTF.

This sequence joins TRBV9 and TRBJ1-1; a weak D match, TRBD1 (6 bases). Germline V lookup: CDR1 SGDLS, CDR2 YYNGEE. The CDR3 length is 13 residues. V was trimmed by 2 bases and J by 1 base, leaving 6 bases between them. The CDR3 nucleotides are TGTGCCAGCAGCGTGGACAGGAACACTGAAGCTTTCTTT. Amino acids: CASSVDRNTEAFF. The whole variable domain, remainder taken from reference TRBV9 and TRBJ1-1, is DSGVTQTPKHLITATGQRVTLRCSPRSGDLSVYWYQQSLDQGLQFLIQYYNGEERAKGNILERFSAQQFPDLHSELNLSSLELGDSALYFCASSVDRNTEAFFGQGTRLTVV.

The chain carries TRBV10-3 and TRBJ1-5, with unresolved D. The CDR3 extends over 13 amino acids. The V end lost 3 bases, the J end lost 6 bases, and 9 bases lay between the germline ends. The germline CDR1 and CDR2 sequences are ENHRY and SYGVKD. The CDR3 protein is CAISEWPAQPQHF. DNA of the CDR3: TGTGCCATCAGTGAATGGCCCGCTCAGCCCCAGCATTTT.

The chain combines TRBV5-4 with TRBJ1-2; weak D call: TRBD1 (5 bases). Germline CDR1 is SGHNT and CDR2 is YYREEE (reference sequence). CDR3 length: 14 residues. Trimming took 6 bases from V and 7 from J, leaving 19 bases between them. CDR3 nucleotides: TGTGCCAGCACCCCCTGGGGGGGGGAGGGTGGCTACACCTTC. This gives the protein CASTPWGGEGGYTF.

The V call is TRBV29-1, the J call TRBJ1-1; a weak D match, TRBD1 (5 bases). The CDR3 runs 12 residues. From germline, CDR1 is SQVTM and CDR2 ANQGSEA. The V gene lost 7 bases and the J gene lost 1 base, with 10 bases spanning the gap. This CDR3 reads CSAYTGNTEAFF. In DNA, the CDR3 is TGCAGCGCATACACAGGGAACACTGAAGCTTTCTTT.

The V call is TRBV11-1, the J call TRBJ2-1; D call uncertain. This CDR3 is 12 amino acids long. Trimming shortened V by 1 base and J by 9 bases, and 7 bases separated the two germline ends. Germline V lookup: CDR1 SGHAT, CDR2 FQDESV (reference sequence). The CDR3 coding sequence is TGTGCCAGCAGCTTAGGTGGTCCTGAGCAGTTCTTC. It encodes CASSLGGPEQFF.

The J gene is TRBJ2-1, the V gene TRBV29-1; weak D call: TRBD1 (6 bases). Trimming took 6 bases from V and 7 from J, leaving 13 bases between them. The CDR3 runs to 12 residues. The germline V gene encodes CDR1 SQVTM and CDR2 ANQGSEA. CDR3 sequence: CSVERRGNEQFF. The CDR3 nucleotides are TGCAGCGTAGAACGCAGGGGAAATGAGCAGTTCTTC.

The gene calls are TRBV6-6 and TRBJ1-6; D gene unclear. Germline V gene data show CDR1 as MNHNY and CDR2 as SVGAGI (reference sequence). CDR3 length equals 14 residues. V lost 4 bases and J lost 10, with 14 bases in between. The CDR3 nucleotides are TGTGCCAGCAGTTCCCCCGTTTGGAACTCACCCCTCCACTTT. Translation gives CASSSPVWNSPLHF.

V usage is TRBV5-1 and J usage is TRBJ1-2; a weak D match, TRBD1 (5 bases). Germline V gives CDR1 SGHRS, CDR2 YFSETQ. This CDR3 has 12 residues. The V end lost 3 bases, the J end lost 5 bases, and 8 bases lay between the germline ends. The CDR3 here is CASSSGQYGYTF. CDR3 in DNA: TGCGCCAGCAGCTCAGGACAATATGGCTACACCTTC.

The rearrangement links TRBV19 to TRBJ1-2, with D tentatively TRBD1 (5 bases). The germline V and J ends were trimmed by 3 bases and 5 bases, with 16 bases remaining between them. CDR1 is LNHDA and CDR2 is SQIVND in the germline V gene (reference sequence). The CDR3 loop spans 15 amino acids. This CDR3 reads CASSIPMGRVYGYTF. The CDR3 nucleotides are TGTGCCAGTAGTATTCCGATGGGCAGGGTGTATGGCTACACCTTC.

This clone was detected only once. The chain recombines TRBV6-1 with TRBJ2-7, with D maybe TRBD2 (6 bases). Trimming pared 6 bases from V and 3 bases from J, leaving 18 bases between. In germline, CDR1 is MNHNS, CDR2 SASEGT. The length of the CDR3 is 15 residues. The CDR3 loop is CASSSREADHYEQYF. The CDR3 DNA follows: TGTGCCAGCAGCTCCAGGGAGGCCGACCACTACGAGCAGTACTTC.